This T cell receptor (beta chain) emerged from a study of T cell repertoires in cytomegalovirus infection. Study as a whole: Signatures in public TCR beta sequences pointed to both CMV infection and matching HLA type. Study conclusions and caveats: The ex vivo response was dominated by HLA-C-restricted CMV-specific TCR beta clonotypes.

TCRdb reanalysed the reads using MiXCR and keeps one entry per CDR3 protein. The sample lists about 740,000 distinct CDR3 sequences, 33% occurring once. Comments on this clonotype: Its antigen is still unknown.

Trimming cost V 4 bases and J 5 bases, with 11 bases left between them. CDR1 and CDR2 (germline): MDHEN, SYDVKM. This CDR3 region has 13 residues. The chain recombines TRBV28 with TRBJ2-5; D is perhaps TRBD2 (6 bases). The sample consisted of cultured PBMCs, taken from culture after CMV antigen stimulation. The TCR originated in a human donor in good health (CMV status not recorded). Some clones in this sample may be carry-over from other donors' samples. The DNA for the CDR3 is TGTGCCAGCAGTTCTCGGGGGATGGAGACCCAGTACTTC. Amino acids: CASSSRGMETQYF.